These T cell receptor beta chains were read from a single sample in a study of blood T cell repertoires in COVID-19. TCRdb's table, derived via immunoSEQ multiplex PCR, lists solely in-frame clones and lacks some. The table has some 300,000 clones, roughly 90% seen once. The material sequenced was PBMCs or T cells enriched from blood (not recorded which). The receptor set was obtained from a woman aged 40 to 50 who had recovered from COVID-19. The CDR3 runs from the conserved cysteine through the conserved F or W. A D gene is named only where the DNA matches it firmly. Clone size is not always given. Where it is, it says once, few, many or a class for expanded clones.

v_call	d_call	cdr3_length	clone_size	j_call	cdr3_aa	cdr3_nt
TRBV28	.	15	once	TRBJ1-5	CASSLVGRGWQPQHF	TGTGCCAGCAGTTTAGTGGGCAGGGGATGGCAGCCCCAGCATTTT
TRBV19	.	14	.	TRBJ1-1	CASSIGAHSREAFF	TGTGCCAGTAGTATAGGTGCCCACAGCCGTGAAGCTTTCTTT
TRBV19	TRBD1	15	.	TRBJ1-2	CASSPWDSRNYGYTF	TGTGCCAGTAGTCCCTGGGACAGTCGAAACTATGGCTACACCTTC
TRBV2	TRBD2	14	once	TRBJ2-7	CARNRGRSSYEQYF	TGTGCCAGAAACCGCGGGAGGAGCTCCTACGAGCAGTACTTC
TRBV6-2/TRBV6-3	TRBD1	16	.	TRBJ1-2	CASSYSTGGGGYGYTF	TGTGCCAGCAGTTACTCCACAGGGGGCGGCGGCTATGGCTACACCTTC
TRBV21-1	.	15	.	TRBJ1-6	CASSKDRERRSPLHF	TGTGCCAGCAGCAAAGACAGGGAACGAAGGTCACCCCTCCACTTT
TRBV27	TRBD1	14	.	TRBJ1-5	CASSSTGGKQPQHF	TGTGCCAGCAGTTCTACAGGGGGCAAACAGCCCCAGCATTTT
TRBV4-1	TRBD1	16	.	TRBJ1-4	CASSRSRGQGDEKLFF	TGCGCCAGCAGCCGCTCAAGGGGACAGGGGGATGAAAAACTGTTTTTT
TRBV19	.	14	.	TRBJ1-2	CASSISGANYGYTF	TGTGCCAGTAGTATATCTGGAGCTAACTATGGCTACACCTTC
TRBV7-2	.	17	.	TRBJ2-2	CASSYIPSGRLDGELFF	TGTGCCAGCAGCTATATCCCCAGCGGGCGCTTGGACGGGGAGCTGTTTTTT
TRBV29-1	.	13	.	TRBJ1-1	CSVESGMNTEAFF	TGCAGCGTTGAGTCAGGGATGAACACTGAAGCTTTCTTT
TRBV18	.	15	.	TRBJ2-7	CASSIGAADIYEQYF	TGTGCCAGCTCCATAGGAGCCGCGGATATCTACGAGCAGTACTTC
TRBV6-2/TRBV6-3	.	16	.	TRBJ2-5	CASSNFRTGRGETQYF	TGTGCCAGCAGTAATTTCCGGACAGGGCGGGGGGAGACCCAGTACTTC
TRBV19	.	16	once	TRBJ1-5	CASSLQGQGSNQPQHF	TGTGCCAGTAGTCTCCAAGGTCAGGGTTCCAATCAGCCCCAGCATTTT
TRBV6-5	TRBD1	12	.	TRBJ1-1	CASSLGQGKAFF	TGTGCCAGCAGTCTAGGACAGGGGAAAGCTTTCTTT
TRBV19	TRBD2	16	.	TRBJ2-2	CASNPLAGKFTGELFF	TGTGCCAGTAACCCACTAGCGGGGAAGTTCACCGGGGAGCTGTTTTTT
TRBV2	TRBD2	14	.	TRBJ2-1	CASTLLAGYNEQFF	TGTGCCAGCACTTTACTAGCGGGTTACAATGAGCAGTTCTTC
TRBV6-2/TRBV6-3	.	15	.	TRBJ2-7	CASSYSEDSSYEQYF	TGTGCCAGCAGTTACTCTGAGGACTCATCCTACGAGCAGTACTTC
TRBV28	.	13	.	TRBJ1-2	CASSLESVYGYTF	TGTGCCAGCAGTTTAGAATCGGTTTATGGCTACACCTTC
TRBV24-1	TRBD2	21	.	TRBJ2-1	CATSDLPLGLAGESSYNEQFF	TGTGCCACCAGTGATTTGCCCCTGGGACTAGCGGGGGAGAGCTCCTACAATGAGCAGTTCTTC